The 19 T cell receptor beta chains given below trace back to one sample, sequenced in a study of neoadjuvant anti-PD-1 for oral cavity cancer. This table comes from immunoSEQ multiplex PCR, and its TCRdb copy is limited to in-frame clones, with some not included. The table has some 66,000 clones, about 86% seen once. The sample in question was PBMCs, obtained before nivolumab (anti-PD-1) treatment. The receptor set was obtained from a person between 40 and 79 years old with oral cavity squamous cell carcinoma.

The V and J genes are TRBV13 and TRBJ1-3, with 9 nucleotides matching TRBD1. V gave up 5 bases and J gave up 4 bases; unmatched junction bases: 12. The CDR3 is 17 residues long. CDR1 PRHDT and CDR2 FYEKMQ come from the germline V gene (reference sequence). The CDR3 DNA reads as TGTGCCAGCAGCCCCGGAGGACAGGGGATAACCGGAAACACCATATATTTT. Amino acid sequence: CASSPGGQGITGNTIYF.

V gene TRBV6-5 combines with J gene TRBJ2-5; perhaps TRBD1 as D (5 bases). This CDR3 is 13 amino acids long. V was shortened by 6 bases and J by 2 bases, with 10 bases between the two germline ends. The germline CDR1 and CDR2 sequences are MNHEY and SVGAGI. The DNA of the CDR3 is TGTGCCAGCAGCAAGACAGTACAAGAGACCCAGTACTTC. Translation: CASSKTVQETQYF.

The rearrangement uses TRBV10-2 and TRBJ1-2; 10 bases are shared with TRBD1. The CDR3 runs 14 residues. Germline assignment: CDR1 WSHSY and CDR2 SAAADI. Trimming took 4 bases from V and 8 from J; bases not matched to a gene: 7. CDR3 nucleotides: TGCGCCAGCAGTGTGGGACAGGGGCTGCGGGGCTACACCTTC. Encoded protein: CASSVGQGLRGYTF.

This rearrangement joins TRBV27 to TRBJ2-3, with 7 bases lining up with TRBD2. The CDR3 consists of 16 residues. Germline V gene sequence: CDR1 MNHEY, CDR2 SMNVEV (reference sequence). The V gene end was trimmed by 5 bases and the J gene end by 1 base; junction bases not matched to a gene: 9. The CDR3 loop reads CASSPAGRGGTDTQYF. The CDR3 DNA sequence: TGTGCCAGCAGTCCCGCTGGTCGGGGGGGCACAGATACGCAGTATTTT.

V and J are TRBV5-1 and TRBJ1-1, with unresolved D. This CDR3 region has 13 residues. Germline assignment: CDR1 SGHRS and CDR2 YFSETQ. V lost 4 bases, J lost 1 base, and 8 bases lay in between. The CDR3: CASSPPTNTEAFF. CDR3 DNA: TGCGCCAGCAGCCCCCCCACGAACACTGAAGCTTTCTTT.

The chain links TRBV6-5 to TRBJ1-5; no clear D gene. V was cut by 5 bases and J by 2 bases, with 10 bases left in between. CDR1 is MNHEY and CDR2 is SVGAGI in the germline V gene. This CDR3 is 14 amino acids long. CDR3 coding DNA: TGTGCCAGCAGTCCTCTGTCCGGCAATCAGCCCCAGCATTTT. It yields the protein CASSPLSGNQPQHF.

Here the CDR3 reads CASSLDQGPGVTEAFF. CDR3 nucleotide sequence: TGTGCCAGCAGCTTGGACCAGGGCCCAGGCGTCACTGAAGCTTTCTTT. The rearrangement uses TRBV5-4 and TRBJ1-1, with D possibly TRBD1 on 5 matching bases. This CDR3 is built from 16 residues. The ends were cut back, 0 bases at V and 4 bases at J, with 16 bases in the middle. The germline CDR1 and CDR2 sequences are SGHNT and YYREEE (reference sequence).

A few counts support this clone. The rearrangement uses TRBV6-6 and TRBJ1-2; no clear D. From germline, CDR1 is MNHNY and CDR2 SVGAGI (reference sequence). The V end was cut by 2 bases, the J end by 8 bases, with 21 bases between. The CDR3 contains 16 residues. CDR3 DNA: TGTGCCAGCAGTTACAGGAGCAGGTCCTTGGCGCGGGGCTACACCTTC. Amino acids: CASSYRSRSLARGYTF.

The rearrangement links TRBV29-1 to TRBJ1-4; TRBD1 matches 9 bases. With 6 bases clipped from V and 7 bases from J, the junction kept 3 bases outside the gene matches. Germline V gene sequence: CDR1 SQVTM, CDR2 ANQGSEA. CDR3 length: 12 residues. In nucleotides, the CDR3 is TGCAGCGTCCGGGACAGGGTTGAAAAACTGTTTTTT. Translated: CSVRDRVEKLFF.

The chain recombines TRBV20-1 with TRBJ1-2; perhaps TRBD1 as D (5 bases). CDR1 and CDR2 (germline): DFQATT, SNEGSKA (reference sequence). CDR3 length: 11 residues. The V end lost 5 bases, the J end lost 8 bases, and 12 bases lay between the germline ends. This CDR3 reads CSALQGNGYTF. As DNA, the CDR3 is TGCAGTGCTCTCCAGGGTAACGGCTACACCTTC.

This clone appeared a few times. This chain joins TRBV6-1 and TRBJ2-5; TRBD1 aligns across 7 bases. The CDR3 has 14 residues. Germline V gene sequence: CDR1 MNHNS, CDR2 SASEGT. V shed 0 bases, J shed 2 bases, and the junction held 0 bases outside the gene matches. DNA for the CDR3: TGTGCCAGCAGTGAAGCACAGGGGCAAGAGACCCAGTACTTC. Amino acid sequence: CASSEAQGQETQYF.

Only a few counts were recorded for this clone. The rearrangement links TRBV9 to TRBJ2-2; 9 bases align to TRBD1. J gave up 1 base and V 4 bases, and 11 bases lay outside the gene matches. In germline, CDR1 is SGDLS, CDR2 YYNGEE. The CDR3 sequence is 18 residues long. CDR3 amino acids: CASSSDRDRVQNTGELFF. The CDR3 bases are TGTGCCAGCAGCTCCGACCGGGACAGGGTGCAGAACACCGGGGAGCTGTTTTTT.

J is TRBJ2-1 and V is TRBV2; no reliable D call. From germline, CDR1 is SNHLY and CDR2 FYNNEI. The V end lost 2 bases, the J end lost 0 bases, and 11 bases lay between the germline ends. The CDR3 runs to 16 residues. The CDR3 protein is CASSELGWSSYNEQFF. DNA for the CDR3: TGTGCCAGCAGTGAATTGGGTTGGAGCTCCTACAATGAGCAGTTCTTC.

The J gene is TRBJ1-2, the V gene TRBV30; 10 bases are a match to TRBD1. V shed 0 bases, J shed 7 bases, and the junction held 5 bases outside the gene matches. This CDR3 region has 14 residues. The germline CDR1 and CDR2 sequences are GTSNPN and SVGIG (reference sequence). The CDR3: CAWSVGTGVLGYTF. The CDR3 DNA sequence: TGTGCCTGGAGTGTGGGGACAGGGGTCCTTGGCTACACCTTC.

This clone was seen only once. This sequence joins TRBV5-1 and TRBJ2-7; D gene unclear. Germline V CDR1 and CDR2: SGHRS, YFSETQ. Trimming removed 0 bases at V and 2 bases at J, with 12 bases between. CDR3 length equals 15 residues. The CDR3 protein is CASSLGHTNPYEQYF. In nucleotides, the CDR3 is TGCGCCAGCAGCTTGGGACATACAAATCCCTACGAGCAGTACTTC.

This chain uses TRBV5-5 with TRBJ2-7; a possible D gene is TRBD2 (7 bases). This CDR3 is built from 17 residues. Between the trimmed V and J ends, which lost 2 bases and 2 bases, there was a span of 20 bases. CDR1 and CDR2 from the germline V gene are SGHKS and YYEKEE (reference sequence). The CDR3 here is CASSFPEGGRPTYEQYF. CDR3 in DNA: TGTGCCAGCAGCTTCCCCGAGGGGGGGAGGCCTACCTACGAGCAGTACTTC. Combining the CDR3 with reference TRBV5-5 and TRBJ2-7 gives the whole variable domain DAGVTQSPTHLIKTRGQQVTLRCSPISGHKSVSWYQQVLGQGPQFIFQYYEKEERGRGNFPDRFSARQFPNYSSELNVNALLLGDSALYLCASSFPEGGRPTYEQYFGPGTRLTVT.

This chain links TRBV15 with TRBJ1-5, with D maybe TRBD1 (6 bases). Germline V gene sequence: CDR1 LNHNV, CDR2 YYDKDF (reference sequence). The CDR3 sequence is 15 residues long. Trimming removed 1 base at V and 4 bases at J, with 11 bases between. The CDR3 spells CATSRGRQENQPQHF. In DNA form, the CDR3 reads TGTGCCACCAGCAGAGGACGACAGGAGAATCAGCCCCAGCATTTT.

The J gene is TRBJ1-6, the V gene TRBV15; perhaps TRBD1 as D (5 bases). Germline V gene lookup returns CDR1 LNHNV and CDR2 YYDKDF (reference sequence). CDR3 length: 14 residues. V was pared by 5 bases and J by 5 bases, with 10 bases between. The CDR3 sequence: CATSEGPNNSPLHF. CDR3 DNA sequence: TGTGCCACCAGCGAGGGGCCGAATAATTCACCCCTCCACTTT.

The rearrangement joins TRBV4-1 to TRBJ1-5; D unresolved. Germline assignment: CDR1 MGHRA and CDR2 YSYEKL. V was clipped by 6 bases and J by 0 bases, with 12 bases between them. The CDR3 is 15 residues long. CDR3 coding DNA: TGCGCCAGCAGAGCAAACCCAGGTAGCAATCAGCCCCAGCATTTT. Translation gives CASRANPGSNQPQHF.